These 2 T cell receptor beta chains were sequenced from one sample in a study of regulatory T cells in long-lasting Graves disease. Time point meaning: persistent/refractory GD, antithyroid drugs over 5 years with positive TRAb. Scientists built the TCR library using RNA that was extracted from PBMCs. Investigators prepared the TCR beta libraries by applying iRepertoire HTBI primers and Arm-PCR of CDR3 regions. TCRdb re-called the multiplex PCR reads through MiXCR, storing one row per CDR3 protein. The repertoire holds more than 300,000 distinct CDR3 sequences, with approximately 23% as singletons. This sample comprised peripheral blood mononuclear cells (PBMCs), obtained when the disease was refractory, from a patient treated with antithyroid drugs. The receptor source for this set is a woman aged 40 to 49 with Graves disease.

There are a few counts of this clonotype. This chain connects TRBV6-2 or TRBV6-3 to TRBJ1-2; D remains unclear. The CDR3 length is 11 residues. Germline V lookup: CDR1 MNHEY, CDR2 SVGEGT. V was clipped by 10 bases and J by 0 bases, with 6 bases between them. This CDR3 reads CAIQANYGYTF. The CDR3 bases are TGTGCCATTCAGGCTAACTATGGCTACACCTTC.

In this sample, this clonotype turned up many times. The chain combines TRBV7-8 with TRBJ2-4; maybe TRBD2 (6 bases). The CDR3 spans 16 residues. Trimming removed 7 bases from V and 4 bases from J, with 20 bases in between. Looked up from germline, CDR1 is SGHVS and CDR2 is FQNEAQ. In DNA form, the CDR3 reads TGTGCCAGCATGGAGTATGAGGGAGGACCTAAAAACATTCAGTACTTC. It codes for CASMEYEGGPKNIQYF.